This T cell receptor beta chain appears in the sequencing data of a study of graft-versus-host responses after intestinal transplantation. Across the whole study: Multivisceral, liver-intestinal, or isolated intestinal transplants were received by the recipients. Every recipient underwent anti-thymocyte globulin induction, then tacrolimus and steroids for about three years.

The data were produced by immunoSEQ multiplex PCR, yet TCRdb's version contains in-frame clones alone and is incomplete. The sample lists some 90,000 clones; about 90% were seen once. The V end lost 4 bases, the J end lost 0 bases, and 6 bases lay between the germline ends. This CDR3 comprises 13 residues. Germline CDR1 SGHNT, CDR2 YENEEA. Study results and caveats: Subjects displaying graft-donor T cell macrochimerism possessed elevated graft-versus-host to host-versus-graft clonal ratios inside allografts. GvH clones turned up in recipient marrow; some had shown up first in ileum or blood.

This clone appeared once. As yet, its antigen is unknown. The sample was unstimulated CD8+ T cells sorted from spleen or lymph node cells, taken before intestinal transplant. V usage is TRBV11-3 and J usage is TRBJ1-1; D not resolved. The source of this sequence is a human donor who received an intestinal transplant. The CDR3 DNA sequence: TGTGCCAGCAGCTCGAGGTTGAACACTGAAGCTTTCTTT. It is translated as CASSSRLNTEAFF.